Below are 20 T cell receptor beta chains sequenced from a single sample in a study of blood T cell repertoires in COVID-19. Assay used: immunoSEQ multiplex PCR; TCRdb lists only in-frame clones, some missing. This table has 150,000 to 200,000 clones, more than 85% appearing once. Sample: peripheral blood. The receptors come from a woman of 80 years or more with COVID-19, enrolled during active disease.

The chain couples TRBV27 to TRBJ2-1, with 10 positions matching TRBD2. The ends lost 6 bases at V and 2 bases at J; junction bases unmatched: 4. Per the germline V gene, CDR1 is MNHEY and CDR2 is SMNVEV (reference sequence). This CDR3 comprises 15 residues. The DNA of the CDR3 is TGTGCCAGCAGACTGACTAGCGGGCCCTACAATGAGCAGTTCTTC. It encodes CASRLTSGPYNEQFF.

This chain connects TRBV9 to TRBJ2-3, with D tentatively TRBD2 (6 bases). V was clipped by 4 bases and J by 5 bases, with 14 bases between them. The CDR3 is 14 amino acids. Germline V CDR1 and CDR2: SGDLS, YYNGEE. In DNA, the CDR3 is TGTGCCAGCAGCCCCCCGCGGGACCTAGATACGCAGTATTTT. It specifies CASSPPRDLDTQYF.

This chain joins TRBV25-1 and TRBJ1-6; TRBD1 agrees at 7 bases. The V gene's germline CDR1 is MGHDK and CDR2 SYGVNS. Trimming cost V 5 bases and J 10 bases; bases outside gene matches: 8. There are 14 residues in the CDR3. CDR3 nucleotide sequence: TGTGCCAGCAGTCAGACAGGGTTATGGTCACCCCTCCACTTT. Its translation is CASSQTGLWSPLHF.

The CDR3 is CASSSEGALRYGYTF. In DNA form, the CDR3 reads TGTGCCAGCAGCAGTGAGGGGGCGCTCCGGTATGGCTACACCTTC. The genes are TRBV28 and TRBJ1-2; 7 bases map to TRBD1. Germline CDR1 MDHEN, CDR2 SYDVKM. The CDR3 spans 15 residues. Trimming took 6 bases from V and 5 from J; bases not matched to a gene: 12.

This clone occurred once. The CDR3: CASSQDLGPNEKLFF. In DNA form, the CDR3 reads TGCGCCAGCAGCCAAGATTTGGGGCCTAATGAAAAACTGTTTTTT. The V gene is TRBV4-3, the J gene TRBJ1-4, with a tentative D call TRBD1 (5 bases). Trimming stripped 0 bases from V and 3 bases from J, with 8 bases between. The CDR3 contains 15 residues. Germline V CDR1 and CDR2: LGHNA, YSLEER.

This chain links TRBV9 with TRBJ2-1; TRBD2 aligns across 7 bases. The CDR3 is 13 residues long. Unmatched junction bases numbered 7, after V lost 4 bases and J lost 9 bases. The germline gives CDR1 SGDLS, CDR2 YYNGEE. CDR3 amino acids: CASSITIAGEQFF. CDR3 DNA: TGTGCCAGCAGCATCACAATAGCGGGTGAGCAGTTCTTC.

This clone was found a few times. The rearrangement joins TRBV13 to TRBJ1-1; 9 bases fit TRBD1. V shed 5 bases and J 5 bases; nucleotides not matched to a gene: 9. This CDR3 is 15 amino acids long. The germline V gene encodes CDR1 PRHDT and CDR2 FYEKMQ (reference sequence). For the CDR3, the DNA is TGTGCCAGCAGCGCGACCGGACAGGGGAGGACTGAAGCTTTCTTT. As protein: CASSATGQGRTEAFF.

The V call is TRBV10-3, the J call TRBJ1-1, with 9 bases lining up with TRBD1. J was trimmed by 5 bases and V by 10 bases; bases with no gene match: 11. Germline CDR1 ENHRY, CDR2 SYGVKD. The CDR3 runs to 14 residues. The CDR3 DNA reads as TGTGCCACAGAAACAGGGGGCGCGGGGACTGAAGCTTTCTTT. Its translation: CATETGGAGTEAFF.

The chain recombines TRBV3-1 (or the pseudogene TRBV3-2) with TRBJ2-3; D ambiguous. Germline V gene data show CDR1 as LGHDT and CDR2 as YNNKEL (reference sequence). Trimming stripped 1 base from V and 5 bases from J, with 4 bases between. The CDR3 is 12 residues long. CDR3 nucleotide sequence: TGTGCCAGCAGCCAAGTAATAGATACGCAGTATTTT. As protein: CASSQVIDTQYF.

The chain employs TRBV15 and TRBJ2-6; TRBD1 matches at 11 bases. Per the germline V gene, CDR1 is LNHNV and CDR2 is YYDKDF (reference sequence). The CDR3 length is 19 residues. With V trimmed by 0 bases and J by 0 bases, 4 bases remained unmatched. CDR3 sequence reads: CATSRDRGTGGSGANVLTF. The CDR3 nucleotides are TGTGCCACCAGCAGAGATAGGGGGACAGGGGGCTCTGGGGCCAACGTCCTGACTTTC.

The genes are TRBV29-1 and TRBJ2-6; a weak D match, TRBD1 (6 bases). The CDR3 covers 15 residues. Germline CDR1 is SQVTM and CDR2 is ANQGSEA. The V and J ends lost 4 bases and 0 bases respectively, with 10 bases between them. The CDR3 bases are TGCAGCGTTGGACAGGCTTCCTCTGGGGCCAACGTCCTGACTTTC. Translating it yields CSVGQASSGANVLTF.

The chain uses TRBV28 and TRBJ1-2; 7 bases are a match to TRBD1. CDR1 is MDHEN, CDR2 SYDVKM, per germline. CDR3 size: 13 residues. V lost 3 bases, J lost 3 bases, and 1 base stayed unmatched. The CDR3: CASSFRGHYGYTF. CDR3 in DNA: TGTGCCAGCAGTTTTAGGGGGCACTATGGCTACACCTTC.

The chain uses TRBV10-3 and TRBJ1-2; D uncertain. Germline loops: CDR1 ENHRY, CDR2 SYGVKD. The CDR3 length is 13 residues. V lost 3 bases and J lost 4, with 9 bases in between. CDR3: CAISENGRYGYTF. CDR3 nucleotides: TGTGCCATCAGTGAAAATGGGCGCTATGGCTACACCTTC.

The rearrangement joins TRBV2 to TRBJ1-2, with no clear D. This CDR3 contains 12 residues. V was cut by 2 bases and J by 4 bases, with 5 bases left in between. The germline V gene has CDR1 SNHLY and CDR2 FYNNEI. The CDR3 DNA sequence: TGTGCCAGCAGTGAACGGGGCTATGGCTACACCTTC. Translated, it gives CASSERGYGYTF.

The chain is built from TRBV5-4 and TRBJ1-1; the D is unclear. The germline gives CDR1 SGHNT, CDR2 YYREEE (reference sequence). V was pared by 0 bases and J by 1 base, with 7 bases between. There are 14 residues in the CDR3. In DNA, the CDR3 is TGTGCCAGCAGCTTGGCCGGAGGGAACACTGAAGCTTTCTTT. Its protein product is CASSLAGGNTEAFF.

The CDR3 protein is CASSFPTGGAYEQYF. DNA of the CDR3: TGTGCCAGCAGCTTCCCGACAGGGGGAGCCTACGAGCAGTACTTC. This chain joins TRBV5-6 and TRBJ2-7; TRBD1 matches at 9 bases. The germline gives CDR1 SGHDT, CDR2 YYEEEE. Germline trimming cut 2 bases from V and 2 bases from J; bases unmatched to any gene: 5. The CDR3 spans 15 residues. Full variable domain (missing parts from reference TRBV5-6 and TRBJ2-7): DAGVTQSPTHLIKTRGQQVTLRCSPKSGHDTVSWYQQALGQGPQFIFQYYEEEERQRGNFPDRFSGHQFPNYSSELNVNALLLGDSALYLCASSFPTGGAYEQYFGPGTRLTVT.

V is TRBV27 and J is TRBJ2-1; the match to TRBD2 covers 9 bases. Germline lookup yields CDR1 MNHEY and CDR2 SMNVEV (reference sequence). Germline trimming cut 2 bases from V and 4 bases from J; bases unmatched to any gene: 6. The CDR3 contains 16 residues. CDR3 region: CASSLRLAGAYNEQFF. The CDR3, as DNA: TGTGCCAGCAGTTTAAGGTTAGCGGGGGCTTACAATGAGCAGTTCTTC.

V is TRBV7-2 and J is TRBJ2-7, with 7 positions matching TRBD1. Unmatched junction bases numbered 7, after V lost 1 base and J lost 1 base. The CDR3 runs to 16 residues. Germline CDR1 is SGHTA and CDR2 is FQGNSA. The CDR3 nucleotides are TGTGCCAGCAGCTTAGAAGGGACAGCCTCTTCCTACGAGCAGTACTTC. Its protein is CASSLEGTASSYEQYF. The full variable domain, completed using reference TRBV7-2 and TRBJ2-7, is GAGVSQSPSNKVTEKGKDVELRCDPISGHTALYWYRQSLGQGLEFLIYFQGNSAPDKSGLPSDRFSAERTGGSVSTLTIQRTQQEDSAVYLCASSLEGTASSYEQYFGPGTRLTVT.

J is TRBJ2-5 and V is TRBV11-1, with 8 bases identical to TRBD1. The CDR3 runs 16 residues. Germline assignment: CDR1 SGHAT and CDR2 FQDESV (reference sequence). V was clipped by 4 bases and J by 3 bases; unmatched bases: 10. The CDR3 here is CASSSPLQGAKETQYF. CDR3 bases: TGTGCCAGCAGCTCCCCTCTGCAGGGGGCAAAAGAGACCCAGTACTTC.

CDR3 residues: CASSVGGRSYEQYF. As DNA, the CDR3 is TGTGCCAGCAGCGTAGGAGGGAGGTCCTACGAGCAGTACTTC. The V call is TRBV9, the J call TRBJ2-7; maybe TRBD2 (6 bases). The V gene's germline CDR1 is SGDLS and CDR2 YYNGEE. The V gene lost 0 bases and the J gene lost 1 base, with 8 bases spanning the gap. The CDR3 loop spans 14 amino acids. Full variable domain (remainder filled in from reference TRBV9 and TRBJ2-7): DSGVTQTPKHLITATGQRVTLRCSPRSGDLSVYWYQQSLDQGLQFLIQYYNGEERAKGNILERFSAQQFPDLHSELNLSSLELGDSALYFCASSVGGRSYEQYFGPGTRLTVT.